This T cell receptor beta chain was captured by sequencing in a study of cytomegalovirus exposure and HLA in healthy donors. About the study: Previous work identified 95 million to 140 million unique TCR beta sequences from 200 million or so T cells. Findings and caveats of the study: Exclusion as indistinguishable affected some V segments, including TRBV6-2 and TRBV6-3. Most TCR beta V segments were productive about 87% or about 30% of the time in an earlier analysis. Later analysis associated a missense DCLRE1C variant with TCR beta V- and J-gene trimming.

The primer mix had 60 Vbeta and 13 Jbeta primers. Generated by immunoSEQ multiplex PCR, the TCRdb table keeps only in-frame clones and is missing some. There are 200,000 to 250,000 clones in the sample; about 74% occur only once, and 1.5% to 2% lies in the top ten. This CDR3 contains 12 residues. Germline lookup yields CDR1 SEHNR and CDR2 FQNEAQ (reference sequence). As for this clone: Its antigen is as yet unknown. Compared with germline, one end of the junction differs, possibly owing to a read error.

This sequence joins TRBV7-9 and TRBJ1-6, with D possibly being TRBD1 (5 bases). The specimen was PBMCs. The receptor was isolated from a woman aged 25 to 39 in good health and CMV-seronegative. The chain's CDR3 is CSSSLSAGLLHF. CDR3 in DNA: TGTTCCAGCAGCTTATCAGCGGGGCTCCTCCACTTT.